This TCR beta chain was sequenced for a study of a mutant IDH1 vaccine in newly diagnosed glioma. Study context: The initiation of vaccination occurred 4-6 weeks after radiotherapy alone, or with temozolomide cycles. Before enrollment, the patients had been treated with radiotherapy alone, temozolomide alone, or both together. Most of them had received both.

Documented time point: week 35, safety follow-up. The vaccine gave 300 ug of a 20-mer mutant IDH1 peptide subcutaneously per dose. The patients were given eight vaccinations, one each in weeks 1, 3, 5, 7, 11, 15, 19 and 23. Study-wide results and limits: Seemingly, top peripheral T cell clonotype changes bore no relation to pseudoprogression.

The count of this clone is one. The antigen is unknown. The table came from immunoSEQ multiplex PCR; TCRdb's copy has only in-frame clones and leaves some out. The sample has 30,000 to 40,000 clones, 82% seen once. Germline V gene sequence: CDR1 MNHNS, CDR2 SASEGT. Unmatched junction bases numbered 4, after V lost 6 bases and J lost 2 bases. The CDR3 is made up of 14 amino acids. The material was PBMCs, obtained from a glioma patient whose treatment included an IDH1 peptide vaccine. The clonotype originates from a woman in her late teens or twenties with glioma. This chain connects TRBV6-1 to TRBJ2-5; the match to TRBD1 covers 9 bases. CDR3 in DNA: TGTGCCAGCAGGATTGGGACAGGGCAAGAGACCCAGTACTTC. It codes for CASRIGTGQETQYF.